This T cell receptor beta chain came from a study of control samples from healthy donors and cancer patients. Only in-frame clones appear in the TCRdb table, and some are missing; sequencing was by immunoSEQ multiplex PCR. The sample records around 90,000 clones, 85% being singletons. Sequenced: blood. This clonotype was sampled from a woman in her forties in good health.

The CDR3, as DNA: TGTGCCACCAGTAGGGACAGGGGAGGTCAGCCCCAGCATTTT. It translates to CATSRDRGGQPQHF. The chain joins TRBV15 to TRBJ1-5; 10 positions agree with TRBD1. This CDR3 spans 14 amino acids. V lost 6 bases and J lost 6; bases outside the gene matches: 5. Germline V CDR1 and CDR2: LNHNV, YYDKDF (reference sequence).